Each of the 10 T cell receptor beta chains below was sequenced from the same sample in a study of control samples from healthy donors and cancer patients (dated by TCRdb to about 2020). Libraries were constructed by the immunoSEQ multiplex PCR assay. In TCRdb, the immuneACCESS table is reduced to in-frame sequences with V and J assigned. These tables do not hold every clone; where another copy was compared, an unresolved V gene accounts for under half, and the others remain unexplained. The sample data list over 75,000 clones, and around four fifths of these were observed just once. Jointly, the top ten make up around a fifth of the sample. The sequenced sample was blood. The receptors were sampled from a man younger than 40 in good health.

The CDR3 loop reads CASSFRQLNTEAFF. The CDR3 DNA reads as TGTGCCAGCAGTTTTAGGCAGCTGAACACTGAAGCTTTCTTT. The J gene is TRBJ1-1, the V gene TRBV27, with no clear D. Between the trimmed V and J ends, which lost 3 bases and 0 bases, there was a span of 8 bases. This CDR3 contains 14 residues. Germline V gives CDR1 MNHEY, CDR2 SMNVEV (reference sequence).

This clone showed up just once. The chain links TRBV6-5 to TRBJ1-3; possibly TRBD1 for D (6 bases). V shed 4 bases and J shed 0 bases, with 10 bases lying between them. The CDR3 spans 15 residues. Germline CDR1 MNHEY, CDR2 SVGAGI. This chain's CDR3 is CASSSGTLSGNTIYF. In DNA, the CDR3 is TGTGCCAGCAGTTCCGGGACACTCTCTGGAAACACCATATATTTT.

The chain has TRBV19 and TRBJ2-7; either TRBD1 or TRBD2 may supply D (5 bases each). Trimming removed 5 bases at V and 3 bases at J, with 14 bases between. Germline CDR1 is LNHDA and CDR2 is SQIVND (reference sequence). The CDR3 totals 14 residues. CDR3 loop: CASSPRDRLYEQYF. The DNA of the CDR3 is TGTGCCAGTAGTCCCCGGGACCGGCTCTACGAGCAGTACTTC.

The chain employs TRBV6-6 and TRBJ2-7, with 7 nucleotides matching TRBD1. V gave up 0 bases and J gave up 5 bases; unmatched junction bases: 7. The V gene's germline CDR1 is MNHNY and CDR2 SVGAGI (reference sequence). CDR3 length: 15 amino acids. CDR3 residues: CASSYSGGGLNEQYF. Written as DNA, the CDR3 is TGTGCCAGCAGTTACTCAGGGGGCGGTTTGAACGAGCAGTACTTC.

This clone appeared a single time. The rearrangement links TRBV18 to TRBJ1-2; 9 bases are shared with TRBD1. V lost 3 bases and J lost 0; bases outside the gene matches: 8. The CDR3 spans 17 residues. From germline, CDR1 is KGHSH and CDR2 LQKENI. The chain's CDR3 is CASSPLRQGEANYGYTF. Here the CDR3 DNA reads TGTGCCAGCTCACCTCTTCGACAGGGGGAGGCTAACTATGGCTACACCTTC.

The J gene is TRBJ1-6, the V gene TRBV27; 11 bases line up with TRBD1. CDR3 length: 19 amino acids. Germline V gene sequence: CDR1 MNHEY, CDR2 SMNVEV (reference sequence). Trimming took 5 bases from V and 0 from J; bases not matched to a gene: 9. CDR3: CASSTGPGTGGSYNSPLHF. CDR3 sequence (DNA): TGTGCCAGCAGTACAGGCCCCGGGACAGGGGGCTCCTATAATTCACCCCTCCACTTT.

In nucleotides, the CDR3 is TGTGCCAGCTCACCGTTTTCAGGGGTAGATCCTGGAAACACCATATATTTT. Translation gives CASSPFSGVDPGNTIYF. V usage is TRBV18 and J usage is TRBJ1-3; tentative D call: TRBD1 (6 bases). The CDR3 runs to 17 residues. Germline V lookup: CDR1 KGHSH, CDR2 LQKENI. V lost 3 bases and J 2 bases, leaving 17 bases between the germline ends.

This clone was seen once. The rearrangement links TRBV6-6 to TRBJ2-1, with 9 positions matching TRBD2. V gave up 5 bases and J gave up 8 bases; unmatched junction bases: 13. Germline V gene sequence: CDR1 MNHNY, CDR2 SVGAGI (reference sequence). The CDR3 has 16 residues. CDR3: CASSPPRGGAMDEQFF. As DNA, the CDR3 is TGTGCCAGCAGTCCCCCCCGCGGGGGGGCCATGGATGAGCAGTTCTTC.

The V call is TRBV19, the J call TRBJ2-1; 7 nucleotides match TRBD2. The CDR3 consists of 13 residues. Germline V gene data show CDR1 as LNHDA and CDR2 as SQIVND (reference sequence). For the CDR3, the DNA is TGTGCAACGCGGGGGAGACTCTACAATGAGCAGTTCTTC. Translating gives CATRGRLYNEQFF.

The DNA for the CDR3 is TGTGCCACCAGCAGAGGGGGACAGGGTGTCTACGAGCAGTACTTC. Its translation is CATSRGGQGVYEQYF. V gene TRBV15 combines with J gene TRBJ2-7; TRBD1 aligns across 9 bases. The germline V gene encodes CDR1 LNHNV and CDR2 YYDKDF (reference sequence). The CDR3 loop spans 15 amino acids. V gave up 1 base and J gave up 3 bases; unmatched junction bases: 4.